Described below is a single T cell receptor (beta chain) sequence and its context. No cognate antigen has been identified for it. No clone much larger than this one lies a single base away; base qualities are absent. Donors were healthy HIV-negative adults with no recently reported acute infections or vaccinations. Only Caucasian adults living in Nashville, Tennessee, USA were represented among the donors. CD4+ T cells were enriched by magnetic negative selection, after which naive cells were positively selected on CD45RA and the negative fraction was taken as the memory subset. Blood was obtained by leukapheresis, after which PBMCs were separated by Ficoll-Histopaque density gradient centrifugation and cryopreserved in liquid nitrogen vapor phase. Analytical flow cytometry was used to check the purity and quantity of every magnetically sorted T cell population. Genomic DNA was isolated from each sorted fraction and quantified by UV absorbance on a Nanodrop 2000c.

TCR CDR3 regions were amplified from genomic DNA by multiplex PCR using the deep immunoSEQ assay. Genomic DNA extracted from each cell subset was distributed evenly over all wells of several immunoSEQ 96-well plates, and each plate served as one replicate. For sorted subsets, each replicate PCR was loaded with approximately 200 ng genomic DNA, equivalent to 30,000 or so T cell genomes. Purified libraries were quantified with a Qubit 3.0 fluorometer, sized on a Bioanalyzer 2100, and re-quantified with the KAPA Library Quantification kit. Every immunoSEQ 96-well plate was sequenced on a separate single-read 150-cycle Illumina NextSeq 550 flow cell. As for the original processing: The immunoSEQ output contained only junctional sequences without quality scores, so filtering could not match that applied to full-length reads. To assign V/J genes and CDR3, sequences were annotated using PyIR, a Python wrapper for IgBLAST v1.9, with IMGT germline references. Reads were filtered out if the reads had weak V/J assignments (E-value above 1e-6), no CDR3, stop codons, out-of-frame junctions, or ambiguous translated residues. V3J clonotypes were defined as sequences sharing an identical inferred V gene, J gene, and CDR3 amino acid sequence. The percentage overlap between two repertoires was calculated by dividing the number of shared unique clonotypes by the size of the smaller repertoire. Three approaches were used to assess repertoire richness: RTK rarefaction, the Chao1 estimator, and Recon v2.1 estimates of unobserved clonotypes. For all TCRbeta clonotypes obtained by the gDNA method from four donors, generation probabilities were computed with OLGA. TCRdb limited this immuneACCESS table to in-frame rearrangements with V and J called. A share of clones is missing; checked studies link under half to unresolved V genes, and the rest is unexplained. From that table come the V and J calls and clone size; the DNA was used to work out D and trimming. The sample yields 2 million to 2.5 million clones; approximately 95% were counted once. The ten largest clonotypes hold 0.3% to 0.4% of the sample.

The data were taken from a study of shared clonotypes between healthy human individuals (dated by TCRdb to between 2020 and 2021). Some background on the complete study: A few men and two women, aged 18 to 49 years, made up the cohort. Per donor, three plates each were used for CD4 naive and CD4 memory, two for CD8 naive, and one for CD8 memory. To estimate repertoire size and how much clonotype sharing occurs between individuals, the study deeply sequenced the blood TCR repertoires of about five healthy adults. To increase sequencing depth and limit assay-specific biases, TCR repertoire library preparation and sequencing were carried out by different laboratories using diverse techniques. Per donor, leukapheresis produced somewhere between about 0.85 and 10 billion PBMCs. Overall results and qualifications from the work: Sampling was restricted to blood, and TCR repertoires in tissue are likely to differ from TCR repertoires in blood. Because the study included only a small number of donors, the genetic and exposure-history diversity represented was limited. Rarefaction of sorted-subset datasets indicated incomplete sequencing despite the large sequencing depth. Compared with non-shared clonotypes, clonotypes shared by all four sorted-subset donors had higher generation probabilities. Pairwise subsampling indicated that sequencing depth was expected to affect the degree of clonotype sharing among donors. Naive subsets generally had larger estimated clonotype richness than memory subsets did. When a handful of donors were compared, the shared fraction of clonotypes was about 5.2% for naive CD4, roughly 3.4% for naive CD8, 2% to 2.5% for memory CD4, and less than 0.5% for memory CD8.

V ends up 5 bases short and J 3 bases short, with an unmatched junction base count of 6. The germline V gene sets CDR1 to SGHTA and CDR2 to FQGNSA. The CDR3 goes from the cysteine to the phenylalanine over 15 residues. Left in the record is the CDR3 DNA by itself, 45 bases read in frame from the first base. Sequenced: naive CD4+ T cells from PBMCs. This sample's cell subset or site label indicates: CD45RA+ positively selected. The origin of this receptor is a man between 18 and 29 years old in good health. Some clones in this sample may be carry-over from other donors' samples. The rearranged chain carries TRBV7-2 and TRBJ1-4, and TRBD1 aligns with 7 junction nucleotides. In nucleotide form, the sequence is TGTGCCAGCAGCCTTCTGGGACAGCCTAATGAAAAACTGTTTTTT. Translated, this is CASSLLGQPNEKLFF. Reference TRBV7-2 and TRBJ1-4 genes cover what lies past the CDR3, so the full variable domain is GAGVSQSPSNKVTEKGKDVELRCDPISGHTALYWYRQSLGQGLEFLIYFQGNSAPDKSGLPSDRFSAERTGGSVSTLTIQRTQQEDSAVYLCASSLLGQPNEKLFFGSGTQLSVL.